A single sample is the source of the 18 T cell receptor beta chains below, sequenced in a study of Ad26.COV2.S vaccination and SARS-CoV-2 variants. The method was immunoSEQ multiplex PCR; TCRdb's version includes in-frame clones alone and lacks a portion of them. The sample lists roughly 400,000 clones, 90% occurring once. Treatment: around 19 received Ad26.COV2.S at low or high dose, single or two shots; a few received placebo; per-sample allocation not given. Day 63 after the first vaccine or placebo injection was the time point for sampling. Sample: peripheral blood, taken in a trial of Ad26.COV2.S vaccine versus placebo. These receptors were collected from a person aged 18-60 years who received the Ad26.COV2.S COVID-19 vaccine or a placebo.

The genes are TRBV11-2 and TRBJ2-7; maybe TRBD2 (6 bases). From germline, CDR1 is SGHAT and CDR2 FQNNGV. Trimming took 3 bases from V and 7 from J, leaving 28 bases between them. This CDR3 has 18 residues. For the CDR3, the DNA is TGTGCCAGCAGCTTCAGCTCGGGGACTTCTCGCTTGGATCCGGAGCAGTACTTC. Its translation: CASSFSSGTSRLDPEQYF.

This chain links TRBV5-4 with TRBJ2-1; 9 nucleotides line up with TRBD2. J gave up 9 bases and V 4 bases, and 17 bases lay outside the gene matches. This CDR3 is 17 amino acids long. CDR1 SGHNT and CDR2 YYREEE come from the germline V gene (reference sequence). The CDR3 reads CASSPNPQGLAVGEQFF. The CDR3 region has the DNA TGTGCCAGCAGCCCGAATCCACAGGGACTAGCCGTAGGTGAGCAGTTCTTC.

The J gene is TRBJ2-1, the V gene TRBV5-6; TRBD2 matches 9 bases. The junction had 14 bases not matched to a gene; V was cut back by 4 bases and J by 9 bases. CDR1 and CDR2 (germline): SGHDT, YYEEEE. The CDR3 length is 16 residues. CDR3 region: CASSLGMVAGVSEQFF. CDR3 bases: TGTGCCAGCAGCCTCGGGATGGTAGCGGGAGTTAGTGAGCAGTTCTTC.

The chain combines TRBV6-2 or TRBV6-3 with TRBJ2-7; tentative D call: TRBD1 (6 bases). Trimming removed 1 base from V and 2 bases from J, with 12 bases in between. CDR1 and CDR2 (germline): MNHEY, SVGEGT. The CDR3 spans 15 residues. The CDR3 protein is CASSYFGGAPYEQYF. The CDR3 DNA sequence: TGTGCCAGCAGTTACTTTGGGGGCGCTCCCTACGAGCAGTACTTC.

The chain links TRBV9 to TRBJ2-5; 7 nucleotides agree with TRBD2. The V gene end was trimmed by 6 bases and the J gene end by 1 base; junction bases not matched to a gene: 9. The germline gives CDR1 SGDLS, CDR2 YYNGEE. CDR3 size: 15 residues. Here the CDR3 DNA reads TGTGCCAGCACCACGAAAGGGACTACCCAAGAGACCCAGTACTTC. This translates into CASTTKGTTQETQYF.

The V gene is TRBV9, the J gene TRBJ2-7; D call uncertain. The ends were cut back, 0 bases at V and 2 bases at J, with 12 bases in the middle. Germline values: CDR1 SGDLS, CDR2 YYNGEE. This CDR3 has 15 residues. Here the CDR3 DNA reads TGTGCCAGCAGCGTAGCCCTGGGCCCCACCTACGAGCAGTACTTC. It is translated as CASSVALGPTYEQYF. Full variable domain (remainder filled in from reference TRBV9 and TRBJ2-7): DSGVTQTPKHLITATGQRVTLRCSPRSGDLSVYWYQQSLDQGLQFLIQYYNGEERAKGNILERFSAQQFPDLHSELNLSSLELGDSALYFCASSVALGPTYEQYFGPGTRLTVT.

A single count supports this clone. The rearrangement joins TRBV27 to TRBJ2-5, with 7 bases matching TRBD2. Germline V CDR1 and CDR2: MNHEY, SMNVEV (reference sequence). The V gene end was trimmed by 4 bases and the J gene end by 2 bases; junction bases not matched to a gene: 7. This CDR3 has 15 residues. The CDR3 DNA sequence: TGTGCCAGCAGTTCCGGGGGGAGGGGTCAAGAGACCCAGTACTTC. Its translation is CASSSGGRGQETQYF.

The chain links TRBV7-3 to TRBJ2-1, with D possibly called TRBD1 or TRBD2 (5 bases each). From germline, CDR1 is SGHTA and CDR2 FQGTGA. The CDR3 spans 14 residues. Trimming removed 5 bases from V and 5 bases from J, with 13 bases in between. CDR3 bases: TGTGCCAGCAGCCCCCCTGGGGGTAACAATGAGCAGTTCTTC. Its protein product is CASSPPGGNNEQFF.

Only a few counts were recorded for this clone. The V gene is TRBV9, the J gene TRBJ1-6; 7 bases map to TRBD1. This CDR3 has 15 residues. Germline trimming cut 4 bases from V and 6 bases from J; bases unmatched to any gene: 7. Per germline, CDR1 SGDLS and CDR2 YYNGEE. CDR3 in DNA: TGTGCCAGCAGCCCTTTCTGGGACAGTAATTCACCCCTCCACTTT. It specifies CASSPFWDSNSPLHF.

The chain recombines TRBV9 with TRBJ2-5; weak D call: TRBD2 (6 bases). This CDR3 has 14 amino acids. CDR1 and CDR2 (germline): SGDLS, YYNGEE. V was trimmed by 6 bases and J by 5 bases, leaving 17 bases between them. Here the CDR3 reads CASNGWGERETQYF. The CDR3 DNA is TGTGCCAGCAACGGGTGGGGGGAACGGGAGACCCAGTACTTC. The entire variable domain, with the rest obtained from reference TRBV9 and TRBJ2-5, is as follows: DSGVTQTPKHLITATGQRVTLRCSPRSGDLSVYWYQQSLDQGLQFLIQYYNGEERAKGNILERFSAQQFPDLHSELNLSSLELGDSALYFCASNGWGERETQYFGPGTRLLVL.

J is TRBJ2-7 and V is TRBV4-3; D remains unclear. Per germline, CDR1 LGHNA and CDR2 YSLEER. V gave up 0 bases and J gave up 2 bases, with 8 bases separating them. The CDR3 has 14 residues. CDR3 in amino acids: CASSQDLNTYEQYF. The CDR3 DNA is TGCGCCAGCAGCCAAGATTTGAACACCTACGAGCAGTACTTC.

The V gene is TRBV7-2, the J gene TRBJ2-1; possible D gene TRBD2, 5 bases. The CDR3 runs 13 residues. The V and J ends lost 1 base and 15 bases respectively, with 16 bases between them. Germline V CDR1 and CDR2: SGHTA, FQGNSA. CDR3 coding DNA: TGTGCCAGCAGCTTAGTGGGTGGGAGAGGACCGTTCTTC. Translated, it gives CASSLVGGRGPFF.

V gene TRBV12-3 or TRBV12-4 combines with J gene TRBJ1-1; possibly TRBD1 for D (5 bases). This CDR3 has 12 residues. The CDR3 is CATRRGNTEAFF. In DNA form, the CDR3 reads TGTGCTACCCGGCGGGGGAATACTGAAGCTTTCTTT.

The rearrangement uses TRBV13 and TRBJ2-2; possibly TRBD1 for D (6 bases). The germline gives CDR1 PRHDT, CDR2 FYEKMQ (reference sequence). Deletions cut 5 bases from V and 6 bases from J, with 7 bases between. CDR3 length equals 12 residues. The CDR3 DNA sequence: TGTGCCAGCAGCCAGGGGTCCGGGGAGCTGTTTTTT. Translated: CASSQGSGELFF.

The chain has TRBV11-1 and TRBJ1-2; D is undetermined. This CDR3 is 13 amino acids long. Germline V gene sequence: CDR1 SGHAT, CDR2 FQDESV (reference sequence). The V and J ends lost 3 bases and 4 bases respectively, with 9 bases between them. The CDR3 DNA is TGTGCCAGCAGCTTGACGGGTACCTATGGCTACACCTTC. As protein: CASSLTGTYGYTF.

A single count supports this clone. The V gene is TRBV25-1, the J gene TRBJ2-2, with D uncertain. V was cut by 5 bases and J by 3 bases, with 4 bases left in between. The CDR3 extends over 12 amino acids. Germline V CDR1 and CDR2: MGHDK, SYGVNS. As DNA, the CDR3 is TGTGCCAGCAGTCCATACACCGGGGAGCTGTTTTTT. It encodes CASSPYTGELFF. Full variable domain (missing parts from reference TRBV25-1 and TRBJ2-2): EADIYQTPRYLVIGTGKKITLECSQTMGHDKMYWYQQDPGMELHLIHYSYGVNSTEKGDLSSESTVSRIRTEHFPLTLESARPSHTSQYLCASSPYTGELFFGEGSRLTVL.

The count of this clone is one. The CDR3 here is CASSRQGGNQPQHF. The CDR3 nucleotides read TGTGCCAGCTCACGCCAGGGGGGCAATCAGCCCCAGCATTTT. The chain employs TRBV18 and TRBJ1-5, with 7 bases that match TRBD1. The CDR3 has 14 amino acids. Germline lookup yields CDR1 KGHSH and CDR2 LQKENI. The ends lost 4 bases at V and 2 bases at J; junction bases unmatched: 2.

The chain is built from TRBV7-2 and TRBJ1-1; no clear D gene. The CDR3 spans 15 residues. With 1 base removed from V and 3 bases from J, the gap between germline ends came to 12 bases. The germline gives CDR1 SGHTA, CDR2 FQGNSA. CDR3 loop: CASSLVGLGDTEAFF. The CDR3 DNA follows: TGTGCCAGCAGCTTAGTCGGGTTGGGAGACACTGAAGCTTTCTTT.